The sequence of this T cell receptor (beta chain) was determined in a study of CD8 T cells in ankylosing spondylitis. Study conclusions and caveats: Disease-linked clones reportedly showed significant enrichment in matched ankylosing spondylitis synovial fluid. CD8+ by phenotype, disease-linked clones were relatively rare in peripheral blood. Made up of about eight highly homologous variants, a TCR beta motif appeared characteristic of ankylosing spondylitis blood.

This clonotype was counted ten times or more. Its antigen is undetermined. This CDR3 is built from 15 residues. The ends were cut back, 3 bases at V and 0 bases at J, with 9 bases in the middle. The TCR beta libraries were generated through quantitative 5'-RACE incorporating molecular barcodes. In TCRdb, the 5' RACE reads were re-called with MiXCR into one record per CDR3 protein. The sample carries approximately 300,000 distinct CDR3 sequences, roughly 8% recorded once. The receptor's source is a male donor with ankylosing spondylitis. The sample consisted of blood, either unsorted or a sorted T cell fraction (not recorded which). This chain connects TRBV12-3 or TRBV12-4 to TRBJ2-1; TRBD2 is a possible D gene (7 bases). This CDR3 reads CASSLGGPSYNEQFF. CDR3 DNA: TGTGCCAGCAGTTTGGGGGGGCCCTCCTACAATGAGCAGTTCTTC.